Listed below are T cell receptor beta chains from one sample, sequenced in a study of regulatory T cells in long-lasting Graves disease. From the multiplex PCR reads, TCRdb called clonotypes with MiXCR, one entry per CDR3 protein. The table lists about 530,000 distinct CDR3 sequences, more than 15% of them singletons. These records were also assigned to another study, of T cells in Graves' hyperthyroidism and ophthalmopathy.

The sample in question was peripheral blood mononuclear cells (PBMCs), obtained at new diagnosis, from a patient treated with antithyroid drugs. All receptors come from a woman aged 35-65 years with Graves disease. CDR3s include the opening cysteine and the closing phenylalanine or tryptophan. D genes are given only for firm matches. Size tells how often a clone was seen (once, few, many) or the class of an expanded clone, and some rows leave it out.

d_call	v_call	clone_size	j_call	cdr3_nt	cdr3_aa
.	TRBV7-3	many	TRBJ1-2	TGTGCCAGCAGCCCCCTCGGCGCTGATGGCTACACCTTC	CASSPLGADGYTF
TRBD1	TRBV28	many	TRBJ1-2	TGTGCCAGCAGTCCCCGGGACAGGTTTAACTATGGCTACACCTTC	CASSPRDRFNYGYTF
.	TRBV7-9	many	TRBJ2-1	TGTGCCAGCAGCCCCACTAGCAATGAGCAGTTCTTC	CASSPTSNEQFF
.	TRBV4-1	many	TRBJ2-5	TGCGCCAGCAGCCTCTTGCCAAGGGAGACCCAGTACTTC	CASSLLPRETQYF
.	TRBV4-1	.	TRBJ2-7	TGCGCCAGCAGCCTGCAAGCCCACGTAGGGGCCCCCAACGAGCAGTACTTC	CASSLQAHVGAPNEQYF
TRBD1	TRBV12-3/TRBV12-4	.	TRBJ1-2	TGTGCCAGCAGTTTTGGACAGGGACTGGGGGGCTACACCTTC	CASSFGQGLGGYTF
.	TRBV3-1	many	TRBJ1-6	TGTGCCAGCAGCTTATTTGGGGATTCACCCCTCCACTTT	CASSLFGDSPLHF
.	TRBV4-1	few	TRBJ2-5	TGCGCCAGCAGCCAAACAGGTGGGCTGGCTGAGGTTGAGACCCAGTACTTC	CASSQTGGLAEVETQYF
.	TRBV5-1	.	TRBJ2-4	TGCGCCAGCAGCTACGGGGGCGGAGACATTCAGTACTTC	CASSYGGGDIQYF
TRBD1	TRBV5-1	many	TRBJ2-7	TGCGCCAGCAGCTTGTCGGGACAGATGGGCTACGAGCAGTACTTC	CASSLSGQMGYEQYF
.	TRBV3-1	many	TRBJ1-1	TGTGCCAGCAGCCTCGGATCTGGGACCACTGAAGCTTTCTTT	CASSLGSGTTEAFF
.	TRBV3-1	many	TRBJ1-2	TGTGCCAGCAGCCATAAGGGGAGGAACTATGGCTACACCTTC	CASSHKGRNYGYTF
.	TRBV11-2	many	TRBJ2-3	TGTGCCAGCAGGTTATCAGGGGGGAGCACAGATACGCAGTATTTT	CASRLSGGSTDTQYF
.	TRBV19	few	TRBJ2-1	TGTGCCAGTAGTATAGGTTTGGCAGGGAGTTATGGGAATGAGCAGTTCTTC	CASSIGLAGSYGNEQFF
.	TRBV30	many	TRBJ2-5	TGTGCCTGGAGTTCCGTCAGTCAAGAGACCCAGTACTTC	CAWSSVSQETQYF
TRBD1	TRBV5-6	.	TRBJ1-1	TGTGCCAGCAGCTTCGCAGTGGACAGGGGGTTTGCTTTCTTT	CASSFAVDRGFAFF
TRBD2	TRBV27	many	TRBJ2-3	TGTGCCAGCAGTAACCTAGCGGGGAGACGCACAGATACGCAGTATTTT	CASSNLAGRRTDTQYF
.	TRBV10-3	many	TRBJ1-2	TGTGCCATCAGTGAGCCTGGGCAGTTCTATGGCTACACCTTC	CAISEPGQFYGYTF
.	TRBV6-1	.	TRBJ1-2	TGTGCCACCTCGGACACTAACTATGGCTACACCTTC	CATSDTNYGYTF
.	TRBV12-3/TRBV12-4	many	TRBJ1-1	TGTGCCAGCAGTCCCGTGGGATCGGGGGGCACTGAAGCTTTCTTT	CASSPVGSGGTEAFF
.	TRBV3-1	many	TRBJ1-2	TGTGCCAGCAGCCAAGACAACCTCCTGGGACTGACCGGGGGAGGCTACACCTTC	CASSQDNLLGLTGGGYTF
.	TRBV3-1	many	TRBJ1-1	TGTGCCAGCAGCCAAGTGACGAGGAGGAACACTGAAGCTTTCTTT	CASSQVTRRNTEAFF
.	TRBV20-1	many	TRBJ2-7	TGCAGTGCTAGGGAAACCTACGAGCAGTACTTC	CSARETYEQYF
.	TRBV7-6	many	TRBJ2-7	TGTGCCAGCAGCCCAGAGGGCAGGGGGGACTACGAGCAGTACTTC	CASSPEGRGDYEQYF
TRBD2	TRBV19	.	TRBJ2-7	TGTGCCAGTAGCGACCGGACAGCGGGAGCCTACGAGCAGTACTTC	CASSDRTAGAYEQYF
.	TRBV28	many	TRBJ1-4	TGTGCCAGCAACCAGGGAGGGACTAATGAAAAACTGTTTTTT	CASNQGGTNEKLFF
TRBD1	TRBV12-3/TRBV12-4	many	TRBJ1-1	TGTGCCAGCAGTCCACAGGGGGCAACGTACACTGAAGCTTTCTTT	CASSPQGATYTEAFF
.	TRBV30	.	TRBJ2-7	TGTGCCTGGAGTGTTTCAGGGAATTCGGACGAGCAGTGCTTC	CAWSVSGNSDEQCF
.	TRBV29-1	many	TRBJ2-3	TGCAGCGCAGCACGAAACTCAGATACGCAGTATTTT	CSAARNSDTQYF
TRBD1	TRBV5-6	few	TRBJ1-3	TGTGCCAGCAGTTCTGATCGACAGGGCGCGTATGGAAACACCATATATTTT	CASSSDRQGAYGNTIYF
.	TRBV5-1	many	TRBJ2-1	TGCGCCAGCAGAGAGGGGGGACTCTCCTACAATGAGCAGTTCTTC	CASREGGLSYNEQFF
TRBD2	TRBV7-9	many	TRBJ2-5	TGTGCCAGCAGCTTTCCCGGGGGGACGGGAGAGACCCAGTACTTC	CASSFPGGTGETQYF
.	TRBV20-1	.	TRBJ1-1	TGCAGTGCTAGAGATGCGCGGGGAGGAGGTGAAGCTTTCTTT	CSARDARGGGEAFF
.	TRBV20-1	few	TRBJ2-1	TGCAGTGCTAGAGATCGACAGCAGGGAAATGAGCAGTTCTTC	CSARDRQQGNEQFF
TRBD1	TRBV6-1	many	TRBJ1-1	TGTGCCAGCAGCGGACAGGTGAACACTGAAGCTTTCTTT	CASSGQVNTEAFF
.	TRBV7-8	many	TRBJ1-5	TGTGCCAGCAGCTTAGGTATTAAGCAGGGAGATCAGCCCCAGCATTTT	CASSLGIKQGDQPQHF
.	TRBV20-1	few	TRBJ2-2	TGCAGTGCTAGAGAAACGGTAACCGGGGAGCTGTTTTTT	CSARETVTGELFF
.	TRBV7-2	many	TRBJ1-2	TGTGCCAGCAGCTCGCCTCAGGTTCGTGGCTACACCTTC	CASSSPQVRGYTF
TRBD1	TRBV29-1	.	TRBJ1-1	TGCAGCGTTTTGACAGGGGTTGACACTGAAGCTTTCTTT	CSVLTGVDTEAFF
.	TRBV19	few	TRBJ1-5	TGTGCCAGTAGTATCCCTTGGGGGGTCGATAATCAGCCCCAGCATTTT	CASSIPWGVDNQPQHF
.	TRBV7-3	.	TRBJ1-5	TGTGCCAGCAGCCCGGGGGGGGAGAGCAATCAGCCCCAGCATTTT	CASSPGGESNQPQHF
TRBD1	TRBV5-1	.	TRBJ2-7	TGCGCCAGCAGCGGAGACAAACCGGGACAGGGTAGTGGAAAGCAGTACTTC	CASSGDKPGQGSGKQYF
.	TRBV10-3	few	TRBJ2-3	TGTGCCATCAGACCCGAAGGGAGCACAGATACGCAGTATTTT	CAIRPEGSTDTQYF
.	TRBV5-1	many	TRBJ1-5	TGCGCCAGCAGCTTGGAGGAGGGCGGTCAGCCCCAGCATTTT	CASSLEEGGQPQHF
.	TRBV9	few	TRBJ2-3	TGTGCCAGCAGCGTAGCTCCGGAAGGCACAGATACGCAGTATTTT	CASSVAPEGTDTQYF
.	TRBV12-3/TRBV12-4	many	TRBJ2-5	TGTGCCAGCAGTTTAGGGGGGGGCCCTCAAGAGACCCAGTACTTC	CASSLGGGPQETQYF
TRBD1	TRBV2	.	TRBJ2-7	TGTGCCAGCAGCCGACAGGGGGGCGGGTACGAGCAGTACTTC	CASSRQGGGYEQYF
.	TRBV3-1	many	TRBJ1-2	TGTGCCAGCAGCCAAGGCGGCGGAAACTATGGCTACACCTTC	CASSQGGGNYGYTF
.	TRBV3-1	many	TRBJ2-3	TGTGCCAGCAGATCCACAGATACGCAGTATTTT	CASRSTDTQYF
.	TRBV12-3/TRBV12-4	many	TRBJ2-3	TGTGCCAGCAGTTTCGGGGGAAATACGCAGTATTTT	CASSFGGNTQYF